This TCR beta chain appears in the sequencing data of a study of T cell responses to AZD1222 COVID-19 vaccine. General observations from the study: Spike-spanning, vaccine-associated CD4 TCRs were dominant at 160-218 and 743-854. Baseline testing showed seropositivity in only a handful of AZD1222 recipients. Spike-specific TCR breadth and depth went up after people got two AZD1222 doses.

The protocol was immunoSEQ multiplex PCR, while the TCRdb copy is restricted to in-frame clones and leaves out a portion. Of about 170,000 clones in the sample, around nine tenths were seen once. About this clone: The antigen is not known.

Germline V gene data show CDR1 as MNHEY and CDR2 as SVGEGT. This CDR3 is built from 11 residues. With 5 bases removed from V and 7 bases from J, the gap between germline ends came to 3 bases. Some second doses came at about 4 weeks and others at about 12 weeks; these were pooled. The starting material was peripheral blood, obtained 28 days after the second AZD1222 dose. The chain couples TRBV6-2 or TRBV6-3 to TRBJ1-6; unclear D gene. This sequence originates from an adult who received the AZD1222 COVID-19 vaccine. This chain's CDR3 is CASSANSPLHF. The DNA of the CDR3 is TGTGCCAGCAGTGCGAATTCACCCCTCCACTTT.